This T cell receptor (beta chain) was documented in a study of control samples from healthy donors and cancer patients. The protocol was immunoSEQ multiplex PCR, while the TCRdb copy is restricted to in-frame clones and leaves out a portion. The table lists 5,500 to 7,500 clones, approximately 72% of them singletons. This receptor was identified in a male donor with melanoma. Sequenced material: formalin-fixed, paraffin-embedded tissue.

CDR3 DNA: TGTGCCAGCAGTGAAGGGGGCTCTGGGGCCAACGTCCTGACTTTC. Its protein product is CASSEGGSGANVLTF. The J gene is TRBJ2-6, the V gene TRBV6-1; D unclear. This CDR3 region has 15 residues. The V gene's germline CDR1 is MNHNS and CDR2 SASEGT. Trimming took 1 base from V and 0 from J, leaving 4 bases between them.